The T cell receptor beta chain under discussion was sequenced for a study of T cell responses to AZD1222 COVID-19 vaccine. The assay was immunoSEQ multiplex PCR, and TCRdb's table has in-frame clones only and misses some. The table records tens of thousands of clones, more than 70% of them present only once. The sequence came from an adult in good health. Specimen: peripheral blood, collected on day 0 of AZD1222 vaccination.

Written as DNA, the CDR3 is TGTGCCAGCTCACTAGCAGGGAGGGAGAAGACTAATGAAAAACTGTTTTTT. Translation gives CASSLAGREKTNEKLFF. The J gene is TRBJ1-4, the V gene TRBV18; a possible D gene is TRBD1 (5 bases). V was pared by 4 bases and J by 2 bases, with 17 bases between. Germline CDR1 and CDR2: KGHSH and LQKENI. The length of the CDR3 is 17 residues.